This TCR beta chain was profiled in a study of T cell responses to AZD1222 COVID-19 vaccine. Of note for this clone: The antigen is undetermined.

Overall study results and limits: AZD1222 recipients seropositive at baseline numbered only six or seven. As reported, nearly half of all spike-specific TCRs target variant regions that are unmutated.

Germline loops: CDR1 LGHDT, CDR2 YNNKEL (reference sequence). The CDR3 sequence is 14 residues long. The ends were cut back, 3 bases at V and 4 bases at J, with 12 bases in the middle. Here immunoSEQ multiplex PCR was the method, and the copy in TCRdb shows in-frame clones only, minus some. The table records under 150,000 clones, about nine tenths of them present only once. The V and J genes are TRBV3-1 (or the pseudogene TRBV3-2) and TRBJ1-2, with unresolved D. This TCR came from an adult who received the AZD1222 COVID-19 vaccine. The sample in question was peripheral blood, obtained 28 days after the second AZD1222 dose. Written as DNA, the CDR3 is TGTGCCAGCAGCCAGCAGGCAGCCCCCTATGGCTACACCTTC. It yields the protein CASSQQAAPYGYTF.